This is a list of T cell receptor beta chains from one sample in a study of blood T cell repertoires in COVID-19. Sequenced by immunoSEQ multiplex PCR; TCRdb stores in-frame clones only, minus some. The profile shows approximately 88,000 clones, 90% to 95% of them singletons. Source material: peripheral blood. All receptors derive from a woman between 45 and 60 years old in a cohort sampled during active COVID-19. The CDR3 runs from the conserved cysteine through the conserved F or W. A D gene is named only where the DNA matches it firmly. Clone sizes are given selectively: once, few, many, or a class where the clone is expanded.

clone size: NA; D gene: TRBD2; V gene: TRBV7-9; J gene: TRBJ2-1; CDR3 protein: CASSPPGLAGIDEQFF; CDR3 DNA: TGTGCCAGCAGCCCACCGGGACTAGCGGGGATAGATGAGCAGTTCTTC
clone size: NA; D gene: NA; V gene: TRBV7-9; J gene: TRBJ2-1; CDR3 protein: CASSLRSRAGYNEQFF; CDR3 DNA: TGTGCCAGCAGCTTAAGGTCACGGGCGGGCTACAATGAGCAGTTCTTC
clone size: NA; D gene: NA; V gene: TRBV10-3; J gene: TRBJ1-2; CDR3 protein: CANSVDPQDGYTF; CDR3 DNA: TGTGCCAACTCGGTAGACCCCCAGGATGGCTACACCTTC
clone size: once; D gene: NA; V gene: TRBV20-1; J gene: TRBJ2-7; CDR3 protein: CSAGQGHEQYF; CDR3 DNA: TGCAGTGCTGGTCAGGGTCACGAGCAGTACTTC
clone size: NA; D gene: NA; V gene: TRBV28; J gene: TRBJ2-1; CDR3 protein: CASSFLYNEQFF; CDR3 DNA: TGTGCCAGCAGTTTCCTCTACAATGAGCAGTTCTTC
clone size: NA; D gene: TRBD1; V gene: TRBV6-4; J gene: TRBJ2-7; CDR3 protein: CASSEQGGSGEQYF; CDR3 DNA: TGTGCCAGCAGTGAACAGGGGGGCTCGGGAGAGCAGTACTTC
clone size: NA; D gene: NA; V gene: TRBV6-5; J gene: TRBJ1-2; CDR3 protein: CASSRDSNYGYTF; CDR3 DNA: TGTGCCAGCAGCCGCGACAGCAACTATGGCTACACCTTC
clone size: NA; D gene: NA; V gene: TRBV6-5; J gene: TRBJ2-5; CDR3 protein: CASSFTGRREETQYF; CDR3 DNA: TGTGCCAGCAGTTTCACCGGAAGGAGGGAAGAGACCCAGTACTTC
clone size: once; D gene: TRBD1; V gene: TRBV5-6; J gene: TRBJ1-2; CDR3 protein: CASSEGQGSNYGYTF; CDR3 DNA: TGTGCCAGCAGCGAGGGACAGGGGTCTAACTATGGCTACACCTTC
clone size: NA; D gene: NA; V gene: TRBV4-1; J gene: TRBJ1-6; CDR3 protein: CASSTGDNSPLHF; CDR3 DNA: TGCGCCAGCTCGACGGGTGATAATTCACCCCTCCACTTT
clone size: NA; D gene: NA; V gene: TRBV18; J gene: TRBJ1-6; CDR3 protein: CASSPADQGTGSPLHF; CDR3 DNA: TGTGCCAGCTCACCAGCGGACCAGGGGACGGGTTCACCCCTCCACTTT
clone size: NA; D gene: TRBD1; V gene: TRBV6-5; J gene: TRBJ2-7; CDR3 protein: CASSPGQGSYEQYF; CDR3 DNA: TGTGCCAGCAGCCCGGGACAGGGCTCCTACGAGCAGTACTTC
clone size: NA; D gene: NA; V gene: TRBV12-3/TRBV12-4; J gene: TRBJ2-2; CDR3 protein: CASTYHTGELFF; CDR3 DNA: TGTGCCAGCACCTATCACACCGGGGAGCTGTTTTTT
clone size: NA; D gene: TRBD2; V gene: TRBV7-9; J gene: TRBJ2-3; CDR3 protein: CASSSQPSGRAPQYF; CDR3 DNA: TGTGCCAGCAGCTCACAACCTAGCGGGAGGGCGCCGCAGTATTTT
clone size: NA; D gene: TRBD1; V gene: TRBV6-5; J gene: TRBJ1-2; CDR3 protein: CASILTGGAYGYTF; CDR3 DNA: TGTGCCAGCATCCTTACAGGGGGCGCCTATGGCTACACCTTC
clone size: NA; D gene: NA; V gene: TRBV5-3; J gene: TRBJ2-5; CDR3 protein: CARSRNRAQYF; CDR3 DNA: TGTGCCAGAAGCCGTAACAGGGCCCAGTACTTC
clone size: NA; D gene: NA; V gene: TRBV7-3; J gene: TRBJ2-1; CDR3 protein: CASSEPAGEQFF; CDR3 DNA: TGTGCCAGCAGCGAACCCGCAGGAGAGCAGTTCTTC
clone size: NA; D gene: NA; V gene: TRBV19; J gene: TRBJ2-2; CDR3 protein: CASSKGATGELFF; CDR3 DNA: TGTGCCAGTAGTAAAGGGGCCACCGGGGAGCTGTTTTTT
clone size: NA; D gene: TRBD1; V gene: TRBV10-2; J gene: TRBJ1-1; CDR3 protein: CASRPGQGAMNTEAFF; CDR3 DNA: TGCGCCAGCAGGCCCGGACAGGGAGCTATGAACACTGAAGCTTTCTTT
clone size: NA; D gene: NA; V gene: TRBV19; J gene: TRBJ1-1; CDR3 protein: CASSMRTGIDTEAFF; CDR3 DNA: TGTGCCAGTAGTATGCGCACAGGGATCGACACTGAAGCTTTCTTT
clone size: NA; D gene: TRBD2; V gene: TRBV6-1; J gene: TRBJ2-7; CDR3 protein: CASSASFLAVPSGEQYF; CDR3 DNA: TGTGCCAGCAGTGCGTCCTTCCTAGCGGTCCCCTCGGGGGAGCAGTACTTC
clone size: NA; D gene: TRBD1; V gene: TRBV3-1/TRBV3-2; J gene: TRBJ1-2; CDR3 protein: CASTSRDRPRSYTF; CDR3 DNA: TGTGCCAGCACGTCCCGGGACAGGCCAAGGAGCTACACCTTC
clone size: NA; D gene: TRBD2; V gene: TRBV18; J gene: TRBJ2-1; CDR3 protein: CASSPGRGVYNEQFF; CDR3 DNA: TGTGCCAGCTCACCGGGGCGGGGGGTCTACAATGAGCAGTTCTTC